A single sample is the source of the 6 T cell receptor beta chains below, sequenced in a study of T cell repertoires in cytomegalovirus infection. TCRdb passed the reads through MiXCR, listing each CDR3 protein once. Counted here are about 260,000 distinct CDR3 sequences, less than 9.5% occurring once; the ten biggest clones make up over 13%. Sequenced sample: PBMCs. The receptors were gathered from a human donor in good health (CMV status not recorded). Some clones in this sample may be carry-over from other donors' samples.

The sample holds many counts of this clonotype. The V and J genes are TRBV12-3 or TRBV12-4 and TRBJ1-5; the D gene is possibly TRBD1 (5 bases). The ends were cut back, 3 bases at V and 6 bases at J, with 15 bases in the middle. The CDR3 length is 15 residues. CDR3 residues: CASSFRQGGGQPQHF. CDR3 coding DNA: TGTGCCAGCAGTTTTCGGCAGGGCGGGGGTCAGCCCCAGCATTTT.

The gene calls are TRBV29-1 and TRBJ1-2; 7 nucleotides match TRBD1. The V segment lost 6 bases and the J segment 4 bases; nucleotides outside the gene matches: 11. CDR1 and CDR2 (germline): SQVTM, ANQGSEA. This CDR3 spans 14 amino acids. The CDR3 sequence: CSVSKGAQGYGYTF. The CDR3 DNA reads TGCAGCGTGTCGAAGGGGGCGCAGGGCTATGGCTACACCTTC.

This clonotype has ten or more counts. The V and J genes are TRBV7-2 and TRBJ2-5; 7 nucleotides match TRBD1. Trimming at V came to 5 bases and at J to 7 bases, leaving 4 bases not matched to a gene. Germline CDR1 SGHTA, CDR2 FQGNSA. This CDR3 region has 12 residues. CDR3 region: CASSVDRRTQYF. In DNA, the CDR3 is TGTGCCAGCAGCGTGGACAGGCGGACCCAGTACTTC.

In regard to this clonotype: A read error may produce the germline difference seen at one junction end. The V and J genes are TRBV28 and TRBJ2-6, with 8 bases lining up with TRBD1. The length of the CDR3 is 12 residues. Per germline, CDR1 MDHEN and CDR2 SYDVKM. The CDR3 region is CASSLLGQGAYF. The CDR3 region has the DNA TGTGCCAGCAGTTTACTCGGACAGGGCGCCTATTTC.

The CDR3 protein is CSAYPPGSSGANVLTF. The CDR3 DNA reads as TGCAGTGCCTACCCCCCAGGAAGCTCTGGGGCCAACGTCCTGACTTTC. The V call is TRBV20-1, the J call TRBJ2-6; D is ambiguous. The germline V and J ends were trimmed by 6 bases and 0 bases, with 15 bases remaining between them. The CDR3 length is 16 residues. Germline V CDR1 and CDR2: DFQATT, SNEGSKA (reference sequence).

This clonotype was observed at least ten times. This chain joins TRBV11-3 and TRBJ1-1; 12 bases map to TRBD1. The germline gives CDR1 SGHNT, CDR2 YENEEA. V lost 0 bases and J lost 4; bases outside the gene matches: 6. This CDR3 is built from 17 residues. The CDR3 DNA reads TGTGCCAGCAGCTTAGAGGGGACAGGGGGCTTGGGCACTGAAGCTTTCTTT. This translates into CASSLEGTGGLGTEAFF.